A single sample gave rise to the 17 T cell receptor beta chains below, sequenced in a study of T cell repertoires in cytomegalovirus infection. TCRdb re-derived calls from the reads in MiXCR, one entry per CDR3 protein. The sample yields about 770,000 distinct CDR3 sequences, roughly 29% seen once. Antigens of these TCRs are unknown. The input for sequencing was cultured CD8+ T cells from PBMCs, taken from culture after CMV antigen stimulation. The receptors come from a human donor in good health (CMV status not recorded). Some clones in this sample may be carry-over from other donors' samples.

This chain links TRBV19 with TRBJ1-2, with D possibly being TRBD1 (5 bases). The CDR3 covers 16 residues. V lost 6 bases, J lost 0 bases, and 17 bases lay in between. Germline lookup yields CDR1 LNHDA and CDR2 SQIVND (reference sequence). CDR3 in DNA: TGTGCCAGTAGGCCACCCCGGGACGGAGCTAACTATGGCTACACCTTC. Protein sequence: CASRPPRDGANYGYTF.

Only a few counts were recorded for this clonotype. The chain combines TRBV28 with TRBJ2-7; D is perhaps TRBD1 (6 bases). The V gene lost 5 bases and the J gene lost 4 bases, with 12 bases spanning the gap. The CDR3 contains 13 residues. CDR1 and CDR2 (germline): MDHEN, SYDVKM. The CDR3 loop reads CASSTADRYEQYV. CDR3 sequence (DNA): TGTGCCAGCAGTACCGCGGACAGATACGAGCAGTACGTC.

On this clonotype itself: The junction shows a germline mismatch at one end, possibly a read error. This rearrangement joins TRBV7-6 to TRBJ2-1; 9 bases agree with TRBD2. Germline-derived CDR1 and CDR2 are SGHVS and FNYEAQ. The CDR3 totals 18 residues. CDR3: CASSLIAGATSSYKEQFF. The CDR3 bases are TGTGCCAGCAGCTTAATAGCGGGGGCCACTAGCTCCTACAAAGAGCAGTTCTTC.

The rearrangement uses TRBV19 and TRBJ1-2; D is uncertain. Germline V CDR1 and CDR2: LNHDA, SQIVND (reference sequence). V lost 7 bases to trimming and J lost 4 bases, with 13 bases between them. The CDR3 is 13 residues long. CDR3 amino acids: CASTDKAFYGYTF. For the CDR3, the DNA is TGTGCCAGTACCGATAAGGCCTTCTATGGCTACACCTTC.

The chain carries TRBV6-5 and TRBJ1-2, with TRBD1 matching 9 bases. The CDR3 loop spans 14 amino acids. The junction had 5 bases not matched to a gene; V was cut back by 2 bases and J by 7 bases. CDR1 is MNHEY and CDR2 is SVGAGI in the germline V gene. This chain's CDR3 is CASSYGGTGFGYTF. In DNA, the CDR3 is TGTGCCAGCAGTTACGGTGGGACAGGGTTTGGCTACACCTTC.

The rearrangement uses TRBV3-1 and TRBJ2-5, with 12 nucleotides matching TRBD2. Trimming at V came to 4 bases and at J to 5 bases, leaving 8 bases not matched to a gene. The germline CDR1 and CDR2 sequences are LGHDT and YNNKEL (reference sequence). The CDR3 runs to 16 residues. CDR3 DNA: TGTGCCAGCAGCCTAGGACTAGCGGGGACGGAGGAGACCCAGTACTTC. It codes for CASSLGLAGTEETQYF.

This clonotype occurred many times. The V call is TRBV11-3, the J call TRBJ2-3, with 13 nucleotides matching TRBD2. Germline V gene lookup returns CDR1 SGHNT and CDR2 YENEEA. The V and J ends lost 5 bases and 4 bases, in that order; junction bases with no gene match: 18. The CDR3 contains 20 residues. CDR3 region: CASSTHGTSGAEVSPDTQYF. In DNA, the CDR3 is TGTGCCAGCAGCACGCACGGGACTAGCGGGGCCGAAGTCAGCCCAGATACGCAGTATTTT.

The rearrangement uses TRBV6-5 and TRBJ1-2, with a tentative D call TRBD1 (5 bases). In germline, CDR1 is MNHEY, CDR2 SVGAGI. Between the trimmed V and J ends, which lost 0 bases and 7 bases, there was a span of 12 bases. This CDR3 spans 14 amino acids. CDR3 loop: CASSYSSQVAGYTF. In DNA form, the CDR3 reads TGTGCCAGCAGTTACTCCTCACAGGTGGCTGGCTACACCTTC.

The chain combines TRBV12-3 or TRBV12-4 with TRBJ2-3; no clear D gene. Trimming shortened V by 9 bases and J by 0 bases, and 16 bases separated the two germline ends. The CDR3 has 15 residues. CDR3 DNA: TGTGCCAGTCCCCTCGAGGAAGCTAGCACAGATACGCAGTATTTT. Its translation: CASPLEEASTDTQYF.

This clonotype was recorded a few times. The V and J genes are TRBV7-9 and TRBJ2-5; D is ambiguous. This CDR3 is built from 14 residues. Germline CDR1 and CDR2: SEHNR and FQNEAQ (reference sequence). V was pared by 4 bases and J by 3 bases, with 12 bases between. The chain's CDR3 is CASSSLIREETQYF. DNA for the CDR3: TGTGCCAGCAGCTCCCTGATTCGTGAAGAGACCCAGTACTTC.

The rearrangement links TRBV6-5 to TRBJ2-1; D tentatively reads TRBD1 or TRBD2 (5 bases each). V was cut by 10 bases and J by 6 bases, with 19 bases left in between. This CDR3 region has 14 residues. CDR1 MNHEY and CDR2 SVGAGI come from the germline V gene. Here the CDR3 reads CANSYDGATNEQFF. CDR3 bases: TGTGCCAACAGCTACGACGGGGCTACCAATGAGCAGTTCTTC.

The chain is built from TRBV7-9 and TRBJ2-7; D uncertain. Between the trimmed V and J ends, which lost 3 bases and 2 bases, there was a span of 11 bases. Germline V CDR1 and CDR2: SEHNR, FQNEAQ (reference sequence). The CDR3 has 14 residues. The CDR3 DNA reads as TGTGCCAGCAGCTTCGATAGCTATGCCTACGAGCAGTACTTC. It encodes CASSFDSYAYEQYF.

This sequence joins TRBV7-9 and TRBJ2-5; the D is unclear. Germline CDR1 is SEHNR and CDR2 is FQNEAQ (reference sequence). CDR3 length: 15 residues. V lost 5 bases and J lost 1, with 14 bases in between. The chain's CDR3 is CASSRPKNSQETQYF. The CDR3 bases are TGTGCCAGCAGCCGACCGAAAAACTCCCAAGAGACCCAGTACTTC.

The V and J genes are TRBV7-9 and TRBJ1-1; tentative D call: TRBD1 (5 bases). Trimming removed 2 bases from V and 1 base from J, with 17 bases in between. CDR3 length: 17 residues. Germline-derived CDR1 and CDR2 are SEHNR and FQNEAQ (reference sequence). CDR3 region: CASSLYGGRVGNTEAFF. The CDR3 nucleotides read TGTGCCAGCAGCTTATATGGCGGCAGGGTAGGGAACACTGAAGCTTTCTTT.

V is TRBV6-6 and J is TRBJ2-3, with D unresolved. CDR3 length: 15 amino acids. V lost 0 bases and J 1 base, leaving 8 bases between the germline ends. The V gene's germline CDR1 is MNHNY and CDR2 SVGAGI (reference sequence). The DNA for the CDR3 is TGTGCCAGCAGTTACTCCCTGGTTCGCACAGATACGCAGTATTTT. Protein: CASSYSLVRTDTQYF.

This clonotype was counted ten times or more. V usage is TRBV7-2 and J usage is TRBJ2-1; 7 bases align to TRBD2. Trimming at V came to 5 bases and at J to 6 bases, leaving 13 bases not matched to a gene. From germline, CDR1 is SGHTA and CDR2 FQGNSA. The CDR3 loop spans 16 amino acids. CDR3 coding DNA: TGTGCCAGCAGCACAGACGGACTAGGCTCAGCCAATGAGCAGTTCTTC. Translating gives CASSTDGLGSANEQFF.

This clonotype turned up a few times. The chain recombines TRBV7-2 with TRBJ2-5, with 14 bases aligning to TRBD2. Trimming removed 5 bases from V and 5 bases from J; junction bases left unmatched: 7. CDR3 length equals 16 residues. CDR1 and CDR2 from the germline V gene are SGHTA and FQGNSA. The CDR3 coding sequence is TGTGCCAGCAGCCCCGGACTAGCGGGGGGTGGGGAGACCCAGTACTTC. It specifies CASSPGLAGGGETQYF. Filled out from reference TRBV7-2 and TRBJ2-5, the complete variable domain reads GAGVSQSPSNKVTEKGKDVELRCDPISGHTALYWYRQSLGQGLEFLIYFQGNSAPDKSGLPSDRFSAERTGGSVSTLTIQRTQQEDSAVYLCASSPGLAGGGETQYFGPGTRLLVL.